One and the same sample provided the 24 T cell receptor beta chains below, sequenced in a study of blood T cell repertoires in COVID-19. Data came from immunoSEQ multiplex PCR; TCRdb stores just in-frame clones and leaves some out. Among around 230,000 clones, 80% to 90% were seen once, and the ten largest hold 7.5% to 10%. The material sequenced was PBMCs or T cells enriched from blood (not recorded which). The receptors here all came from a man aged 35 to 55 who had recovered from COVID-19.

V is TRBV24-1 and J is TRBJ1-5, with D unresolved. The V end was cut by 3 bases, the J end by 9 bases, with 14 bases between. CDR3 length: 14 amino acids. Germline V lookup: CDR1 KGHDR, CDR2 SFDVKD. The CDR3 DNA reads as TGTGCCACCAGTGATCCCGGGGATGGCTGGCCCCAGCATTTT. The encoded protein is CATSDPGDGWPQHF.

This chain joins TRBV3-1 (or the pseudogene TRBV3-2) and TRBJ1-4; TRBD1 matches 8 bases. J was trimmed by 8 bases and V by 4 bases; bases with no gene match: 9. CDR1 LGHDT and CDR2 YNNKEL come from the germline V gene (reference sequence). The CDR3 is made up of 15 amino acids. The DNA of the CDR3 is TGTGCCAGCAGCCCTCTGACAGGGGCTGACGAAAAACTGTTTTTT. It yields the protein CASSPLTGADEKLFF.

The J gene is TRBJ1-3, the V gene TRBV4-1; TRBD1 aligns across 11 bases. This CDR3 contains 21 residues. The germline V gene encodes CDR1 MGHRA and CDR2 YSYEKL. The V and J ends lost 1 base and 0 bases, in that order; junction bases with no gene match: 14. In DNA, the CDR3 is TGCGCCAGCAGCCAAGGTGGAACCGGGACAGGGGGAAACCCCTCTGGAAACACCATATATTTT. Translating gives CASSQGGTGTGGNPSGNTIYF.

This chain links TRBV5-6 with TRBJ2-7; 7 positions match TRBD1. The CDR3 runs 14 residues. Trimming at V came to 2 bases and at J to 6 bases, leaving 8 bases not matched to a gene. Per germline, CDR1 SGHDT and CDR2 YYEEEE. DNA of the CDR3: TGTGCCAGCAGCTTATCAGGACAGGTTTCCGAGCAGTACTTC. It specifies CASSLSGQVSEQYF. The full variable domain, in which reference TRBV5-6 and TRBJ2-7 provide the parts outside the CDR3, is DAGVTQSPTHLIKTRGQQVTLRCSPKSGHDTVSWYQQALGQGPQFIFQYYEEEERQRGNFPDRFSGHQFPNYSSELNVNALLLGDSALYLCASSLSGQVSEQYFGPGTRLTVT.

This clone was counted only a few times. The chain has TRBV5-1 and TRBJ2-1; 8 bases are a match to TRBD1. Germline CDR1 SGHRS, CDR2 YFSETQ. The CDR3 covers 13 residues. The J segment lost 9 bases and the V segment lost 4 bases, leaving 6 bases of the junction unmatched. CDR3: CASSRQGASEQFF. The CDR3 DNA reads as TGCGCCAGCAGCCGCCAGGGGGCTAGTGAGCAGTTCTTC.

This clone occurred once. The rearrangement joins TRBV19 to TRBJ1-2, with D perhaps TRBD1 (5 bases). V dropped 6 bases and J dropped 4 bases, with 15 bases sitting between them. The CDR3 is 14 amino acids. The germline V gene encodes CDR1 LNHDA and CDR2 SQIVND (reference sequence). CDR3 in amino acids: CASSAGTGLYGYTF. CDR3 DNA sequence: TGTGCCAGTAGCGCCGGGACGGGACTCTATGGCTACACCTTC.

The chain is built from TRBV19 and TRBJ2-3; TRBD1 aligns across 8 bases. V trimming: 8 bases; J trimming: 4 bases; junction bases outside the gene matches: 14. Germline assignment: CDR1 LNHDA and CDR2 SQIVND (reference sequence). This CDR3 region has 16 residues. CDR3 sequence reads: CASRPGDTGGADTQYF. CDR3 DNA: TGTGCCAGTCGCCCAGGAGACACAGGGGGTGCAGATACGCAGTATTTT.

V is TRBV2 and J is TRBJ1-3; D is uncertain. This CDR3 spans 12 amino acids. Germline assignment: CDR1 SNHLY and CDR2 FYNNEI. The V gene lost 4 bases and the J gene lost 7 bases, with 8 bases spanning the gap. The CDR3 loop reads CASSAGFNTIYF. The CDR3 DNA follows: TGTGCCAGCAGTGCTGGCTTTAACACCATATATTTT.

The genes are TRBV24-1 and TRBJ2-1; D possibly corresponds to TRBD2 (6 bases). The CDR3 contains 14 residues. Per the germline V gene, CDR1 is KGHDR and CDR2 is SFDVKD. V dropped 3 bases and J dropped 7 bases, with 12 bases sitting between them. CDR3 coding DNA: TGTGCCACCAGTGATGATTTGGGGGGTAATGAGCAGTTCTTC. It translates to CATSDDLGGNEQFF.

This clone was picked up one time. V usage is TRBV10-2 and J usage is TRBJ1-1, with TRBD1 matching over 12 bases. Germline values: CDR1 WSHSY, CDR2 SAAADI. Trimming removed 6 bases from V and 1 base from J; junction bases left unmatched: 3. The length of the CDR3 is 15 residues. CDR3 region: CASSGTGGRNTEAFF. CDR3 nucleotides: TGCGCCAGCAGCGGGACAGGGGGCAGGAACACTGAAGCTTTCTTT.

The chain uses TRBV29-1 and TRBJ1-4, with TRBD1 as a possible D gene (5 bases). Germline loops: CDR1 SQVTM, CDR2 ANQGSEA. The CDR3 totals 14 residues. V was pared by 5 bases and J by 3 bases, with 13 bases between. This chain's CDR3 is CSVSSGLSNEKLFF. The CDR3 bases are TGCAGCGTTTCTTCGGGACTCTCTAATGAAAAACTGTTTTTT.

The CDR3 here is CASRNTGPGGSNQPQHF. The DNA for the CDR3 is TGTGCCAGCAGGAACACAGGGCCGGGTGGGAGCAATCAGCCCCAGCATTTT. V usage is TRBV27 and J usage is TRBJ1-5; possibly TRBD1 for D (6 bases). This CDR3 has 17 amino acids. Germline CDR1 is MNHEY and CDR2 is SMNVEV (reference sequence). V lost 6 bases and J 1 base, leaving 19 bases between the germline ends.

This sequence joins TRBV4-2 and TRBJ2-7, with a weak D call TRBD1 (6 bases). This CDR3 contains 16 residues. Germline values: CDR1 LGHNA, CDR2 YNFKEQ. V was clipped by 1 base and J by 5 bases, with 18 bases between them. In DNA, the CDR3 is TGTGCCAGCAGCCAAGTCTGGGGGCTGGGGGCGAACGAGCAGTACTTC. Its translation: CASSQVWGLGANEQYF.

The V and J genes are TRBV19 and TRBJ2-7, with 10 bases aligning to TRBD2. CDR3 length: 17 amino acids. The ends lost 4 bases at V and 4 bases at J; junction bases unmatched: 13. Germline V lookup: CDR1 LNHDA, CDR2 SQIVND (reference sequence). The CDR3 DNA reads TGTGCCAGTAGTAAGCGGGAGGGTTCCCCTAGAGTTTACGAGCAGTACTTC. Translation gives CASSKREGSPRVYEQYF.

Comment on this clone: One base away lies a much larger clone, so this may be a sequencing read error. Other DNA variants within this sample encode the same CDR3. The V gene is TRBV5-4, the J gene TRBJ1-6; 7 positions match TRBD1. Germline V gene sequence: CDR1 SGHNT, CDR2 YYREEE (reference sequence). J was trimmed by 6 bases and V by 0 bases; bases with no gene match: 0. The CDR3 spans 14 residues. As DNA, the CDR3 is TGTGCCAGCAGCTTGGACAGGGGTAATTCACCCCTCCACTTT. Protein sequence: CASSLDRGNSPLHF. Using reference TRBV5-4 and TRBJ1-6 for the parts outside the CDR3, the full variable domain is ETGVTQSPTHLIKTRGQQVTLRCSSQSGHNTVSWYQQALGQGPQFIFQYYREEENGRGNFPPRFSGLQFPNYSSELNVNALELDDSALYLCASSLDRGNSPLHFGNGTRLTVT.

In DNA, the CDR3 is TGTGCCAGCAGCCCCCAGGGGGTTCCGTACTATGGCTACACCTTC. Translation: CASSPQGVPYYGYTF. This chain links TRBV7-9 with TRBJ1-2; 7 bases agree with TRBD1. Germline V gene data show CDR1 as SEHNR and CDR2 as FQNEAQ (reference sequence). CDR3 size: 15 residues. V lost 5 bases, J lost 3 bases, and 9 bases stayed unmatched.

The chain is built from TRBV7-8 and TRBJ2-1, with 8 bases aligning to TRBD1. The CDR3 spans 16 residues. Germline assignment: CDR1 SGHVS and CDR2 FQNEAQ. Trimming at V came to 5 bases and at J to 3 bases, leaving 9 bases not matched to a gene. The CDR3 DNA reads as TGTGCCAGCAGCGACAGGGGACAGGACTTCTACAATGAGCAGTTCTTC. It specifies CASSDRGQDFYNEQFF.

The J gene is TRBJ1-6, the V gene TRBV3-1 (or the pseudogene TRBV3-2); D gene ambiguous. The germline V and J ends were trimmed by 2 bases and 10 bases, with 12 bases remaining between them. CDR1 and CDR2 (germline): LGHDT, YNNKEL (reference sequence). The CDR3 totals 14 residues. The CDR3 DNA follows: TGTGCCAGCAGCCAATATTATGGGGAGTCACCCCTCCACTTT. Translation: CASSQYYGESPLHF.

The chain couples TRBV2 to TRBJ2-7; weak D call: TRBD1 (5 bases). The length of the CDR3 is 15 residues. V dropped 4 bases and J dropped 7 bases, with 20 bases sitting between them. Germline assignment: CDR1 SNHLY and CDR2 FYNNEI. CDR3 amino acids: CASSGGSLSQGEQYF. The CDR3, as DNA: TGTGCCAGCAGTGGTGGCTCCCTCTCCCAGGGTGAGCAGTACTTC.

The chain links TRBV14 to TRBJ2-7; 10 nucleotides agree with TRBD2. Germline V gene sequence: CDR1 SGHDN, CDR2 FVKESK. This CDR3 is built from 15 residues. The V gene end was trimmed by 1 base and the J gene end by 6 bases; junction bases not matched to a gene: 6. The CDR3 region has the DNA TGTGCCAGCAGCCAAGTGAGCGGGGGGGCGACCGAGCAGTACTTC. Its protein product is CASSQVSGGATEQYF.

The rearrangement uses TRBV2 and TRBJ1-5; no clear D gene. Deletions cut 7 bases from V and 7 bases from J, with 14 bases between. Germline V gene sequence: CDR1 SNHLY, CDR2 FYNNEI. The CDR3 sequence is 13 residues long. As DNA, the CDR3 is TGTGCCAGCAACACGGGGAATAGACAGCCCCAGCATTTT. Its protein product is CASNTGNRQPQHF.

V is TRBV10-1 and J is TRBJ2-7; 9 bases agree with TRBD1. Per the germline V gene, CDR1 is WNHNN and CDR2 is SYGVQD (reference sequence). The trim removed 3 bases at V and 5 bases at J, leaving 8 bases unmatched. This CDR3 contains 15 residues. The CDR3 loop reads CASSDPGQGLDEQYF. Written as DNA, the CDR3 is TGCGCCAGCAGTGACCCGGGACAGGGACTGGACGAGCAGTACTTC.

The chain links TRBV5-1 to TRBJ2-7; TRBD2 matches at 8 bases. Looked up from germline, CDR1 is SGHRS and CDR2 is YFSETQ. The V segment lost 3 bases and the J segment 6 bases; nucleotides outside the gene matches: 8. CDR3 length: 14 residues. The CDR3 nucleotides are TGCGCCAGCAGCTCAAGGACTAGCTCCGGCGAGCAGTACTTC. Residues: CASSSRTSSGEQYF.

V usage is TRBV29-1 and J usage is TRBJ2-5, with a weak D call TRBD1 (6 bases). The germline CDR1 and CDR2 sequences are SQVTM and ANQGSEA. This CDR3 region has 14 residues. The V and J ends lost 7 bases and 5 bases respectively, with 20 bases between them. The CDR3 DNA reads TGCAGCGGTTCGGACAGAGGTCGAGGGGAGACCCAGTACTTC. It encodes CSGSDRGRGETQYF.